This T cell receptor beta chain was identified during a study of cytomegalovirus exposure and HLA in healthy donors. V shed 8 bases, J shed 12 bases, and the junction held 5 bases outside the gene matches. Germline V gives CDR1 MNHEY, CDR2 SVGAGI. The CDR3 length is 11 residues. The donors (healthy individuals) were bone marrow donors. PCR employed 60 Vbeta and 13 Jbeta primers. The method was immunoSEQ multiplex PCR; TCRdb's version includes in-frame clones alone and lacks a portion of them. This table has 150,000 to 200,000 clones, around 76% appearing once. The sequence was collected from a man between 25 and 39 years old in good health and CMV-seronegative. The sample was PBMCs. V gene TRBV6-5 combines with J gene TRBJ1-4; 8 bases line up with TRBD1. The DNA for the CDR3 is TGTGCCAGCGCAGGGGGCCAGCAACTGTTTTTT. Residues: CASAGGQQLFF.